The rows below give T cell receptor beta chains drawn from one sample of a study of T-cell reconstitution after alpha-beta-depleted transplantation in children. TCRdb re-derived calls from the PCR reads in MiXCR, one entry per CDR3 protein. The sample lists 900,000 or so distinct CDR3 sequences, approximately 15% occurring once. The sequenced sample was PBMCs, mostly from graft donor cells, obtained 360 days after TCRalphabeta/CD19-depleted stem cell transplant. The receptors were gathered from a male patient aged 10-17 years who had a stem cell transplant for acute lymphoblastic leukemia, so the T cells may come from the graft donor. Each CDR3 is given with its conserved first and last residue. The D gene is left open where the match is weak. The size of a clone is reported for some rows only, either as once, few or many, or as a class for expanded clones.

d_call	clone_size	j_call	v_call	cdr3_nt	cdr3_aa
TRBD1	few	TRBJ1-2	TRBV25-1	TGTGCCAGCAGTGAATCCCGGACAGGGAGTCGGGGTGGCTACACCTTC	CASSESRTGSRGGYTF
-	few	TRBJ1-1	TRBV12-3/TRBV12-4	TGTGCCAGCAGTTTAGAGTACAGAAGGGCTGAAGCTTTCTTT	CASSLEYRRAEAFF
-	-	TRBJ2-3	TRBV27	TGTGCCAGCAGTTTTGAACTAGGCCTTTTTAATACGCAGTATTTT	CASSFELGLFNTQYF
TRBD1	-	TRBJ2-7	TRBV4-1	TGCGCCAGCAGCCATGTTGACAGGGACTACGAGCAGTACTTC	CASSHVDRDYEQYF
-	-	TRBJ2-7	TRBV29-1	TGCAGCGTTGAAGGTTCCGGGGAGAGCTCCTACGAGCAGTACTTC	CSVEGSGESSYEQYF
-	few	TRBJ2-2	TRBV11-1	TGTGCCAGCAGCCTAGAGCATCGCACCGGGGAGCTGTTTTTT	CASSLEHRTGELFF
TRBD2	once	TRBJ2-1	TRBV4-1	TGCGCCAGCAGGCTACTAGCGCTATCCTACAATGAGCAGTTCTTC	CASRLLALSYNEQFF
TRBD1	-	TRBJ1-3	TRBV5-5	TGTGCCAGCAGCTTGGCCCCGACAGGGGGACCTGGAAACACCATATATTTT	CASSLAPTGGPGNTIYF
-	few	TRBJ2-7	TRBV12-3/TRBV12-4	TGTGCCAGCAGCAAGACTACTGGCTACGAGCAGTACTTC	CASSKTTGYEQYF
-	few	TRBJ2-7	TRBV12-3/TRBV12-4	TGTGCCAGCAGTCCAGGGAGACGCTACGAGCAGTACTTC	CASSPGRRYEQYF
-	-	TRBJ1-5	TRBV15	TGTGCCACCAGCGGGGACGATGGGAAGAGGCCCCAGCATTTT	CATSGDDGKRPQHF
TRBD2	-	TRBJ2-4	TRBV12-3/TRBV12-4	TGTGCCAGCAGTCCCGGACTAGCGGGAGGGAGAAACATTCAGTACTTC	CASSPGLAGGRNIQYF
-	few	TRBJ2-3	TRBV9	TGTGCCAGCAGCCCCTATCCGGGACCGTTGGTGGATACGCAGTATTTT	CASSPYPGPLVDTQYF
TRBD2	-	TRBJ2-4	TRBV4-1	TGCGCCAGCAGCCAAGCTTTGGGCAGGGGGCAACTAGCGGGAGGCCCCGAGAACATTCAGTACTTC	CASSQALGRGQLAGGPENIQYF
TRBD2	few	TRBJ2-2	TRBV12-3/TRBV12-4	TGTGCCAGCAGTCCATCGACTAGCGGGAAGATCTACACCGGGGAGCTGTTTTTT	CASSPSTSGKIYTGELFF
-	many	TRBJ1-4	TRBV20-1	TGCAGTGCTAGTGAGGGCGGACATGAAAAACTGTTTTTT	CSASEGGHEKLFF
TRBD1	-	TRBJ2-7	TRBV5-5	TGTGCCAGCAGTTTCGGACAGGGTGTCCCCTACGAGCAGTACTTC	CASSFGQGVPYEQYF
TRBD2	-	TRBJ2-3	TRBV9	TGTGCCAGCAGCGTAGGACTAGCGGATACGCAGTATTTT	CASSVGLADTQYF
-	-	TRBJ2-7	TRBV7-9	TGTGCCAGCAGCTCAGGGCGGGGGCAGTACTTC	CASSSGRGQYF
-	few	TRBJ2-1	TRBV3-1	TGTGCCAGCAGCCAGCAGATTTCCTCCTACAATGAGCAGTTCTTC	CASSQQISSYNEQFF
-	many	TRBJ1-1	TRBV7-9	TGTGCCAGCAGTTTAGGTGGAGTAAACACTGAAGCTTTCTTT	CASSLGGVNTEAFF
TRBD2	few	TRBJ2-3	TRBV14	TGTGCCAGCAGCCGGTTATCTAGCGGCTGGGCAGATACGCAGTATTTT	CASSRLSSGWADTQYF
TRBD2	-	TRBJ2-1	TRBV12-3/TRBV12-4	TGTGCCAGCAGTTTGGTGTTTCTAGCGGGGACCAATGAGCAGTTCTTC	CASSLVFLAGTNEQFF
-	few	TRBJ1-6	TRBV20-1	TGCAGTGCTAGAGAGAAGGGTTGGAGTTCACCCCTCCACTTT	CSAREKGWSSPLHF
-	many	TRBJ2-7	TRBV12-3/TRBV12-4	TGTGCCAGCAGTTCTGTATACTCCTACGAGCAGTACTTC	CASSSVYSYEQYF
-	-	TRBJ2-5	TRBV18	TGTGCCAGCTCAAGGTCGGGGAGCCTCCAAGAGACCCAGTACTTC	CASSRSGSLQETQYF
TRBD2	-	TRBJ2-7	TRBV7-9	TGTGCCAGCAGCTTATCACTAGCGGGAGAATACGAGCAGTACTTC	CASSLSLAGEYEQYF
-	many	TRBJ2-7	TRBV25-1	TGTGCCAGCAGGGAACTAGTAGGTACTCGCGAGCAGTACTTC	CASRELVGTREQYF
-	many	TRBJ2-5	TRBV10-3	TGTGCCATCAGTCGGGACCGAACGTACCAAGAGACCCAGTACTTC	CAISRDRTYQETQYF
TRBD2	many	TRBJ2-1	TRBV12-3/TRBV12-4	TGTGCCAGCTCCGGAGCGGGAGTCTATGAGCAGTTCTTC	CASSGAGVYEQFF
-	few	TRBJ1-3	TRBV7-8	TGTGCCAGCAGCTTACTACCCCCTGGAAACACCATATATTTT	CASSLLPPGNTIYF
TRBD1	many	TRBJ2-5	TRBV12-3/TRBV12-4	TGTGCCAGCAGTCCGGACAGGCAAGAGACCCAGTACTTC	CASSPDRQETQYF
-	once	TRBJ2-1	TRBV7-8	TGTGCCAGCAGCTTAATAAGGCTCCGTGACCCCTACAATGAGCAGTTCTTC	CASSLIRLRDPYNEQFF
TRBD2	few	TRBJ2-7	TRBV12-3/TRBV12-4	TGTGCCAGCAGTTTAAGGCAGGGAGGGCTCTACGAGCAGTACTTC	CASSLRQGGLYEQYF
TRBD2	-	TRBJ2-5	TRBV11-2	TGTGCCAGCAGCCCGATTGTAAAGCGGGAAGTGCGGTGGGAGACCCAGTACTTC	CASSPIVKREVRWETQYF
TRBD2	few	TRBJ2-2	TRBV18	TGTGCCAGCTCATCGGGGACGCGGGGGACCGGGGAGCTGTTTTTT	CASSSGTRGTGELFF
-	few	TRBJ2-1	TRBV20-1	TGCAGTGCTAGAGATCTCGAGGGAGTTGGGAATGAGCAGTTCTTC	CSARDLEGVGNEQFF